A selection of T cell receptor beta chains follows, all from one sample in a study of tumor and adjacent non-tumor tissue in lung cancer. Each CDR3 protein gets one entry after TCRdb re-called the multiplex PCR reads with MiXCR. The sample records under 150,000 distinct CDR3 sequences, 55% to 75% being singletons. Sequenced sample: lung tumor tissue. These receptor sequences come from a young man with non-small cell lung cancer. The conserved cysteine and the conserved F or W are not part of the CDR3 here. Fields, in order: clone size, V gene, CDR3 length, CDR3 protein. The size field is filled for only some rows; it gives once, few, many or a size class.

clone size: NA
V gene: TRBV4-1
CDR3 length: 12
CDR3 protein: ACSQEQGSQPQH

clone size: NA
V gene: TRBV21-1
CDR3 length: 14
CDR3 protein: ASSKQTRGFSEAQY

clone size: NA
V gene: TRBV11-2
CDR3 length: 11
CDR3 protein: ASGPSGGYEQY

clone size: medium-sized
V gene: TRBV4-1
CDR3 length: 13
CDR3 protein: ASSQDEGADTEAF

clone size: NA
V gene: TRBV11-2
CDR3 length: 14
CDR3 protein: ASSTAVGGGSNEPF

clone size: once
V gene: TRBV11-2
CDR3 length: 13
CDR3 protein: ASSLEGTSVYEQY

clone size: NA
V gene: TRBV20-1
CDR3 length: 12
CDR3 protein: SVKRPSGSYEQY

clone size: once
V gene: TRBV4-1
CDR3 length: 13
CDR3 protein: ASSPYSSTNGKLF

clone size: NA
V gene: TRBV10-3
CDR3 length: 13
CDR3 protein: AFSETGNRNQPQH

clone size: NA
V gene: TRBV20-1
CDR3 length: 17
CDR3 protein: SARPTRPLLAEGVDTQY

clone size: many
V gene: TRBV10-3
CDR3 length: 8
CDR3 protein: AIGDTEAF

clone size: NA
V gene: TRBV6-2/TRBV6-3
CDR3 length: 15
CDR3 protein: ASNRSRGQVRLYEQY

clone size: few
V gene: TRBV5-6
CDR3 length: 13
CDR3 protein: ASSPDNGDTGELS

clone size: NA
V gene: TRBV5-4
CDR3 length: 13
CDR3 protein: ASSYPGTENEKLF

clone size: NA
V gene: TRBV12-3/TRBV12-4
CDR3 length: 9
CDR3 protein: ASSIRGDLL

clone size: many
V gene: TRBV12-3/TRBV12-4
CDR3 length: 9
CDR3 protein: ASGNGDTQY

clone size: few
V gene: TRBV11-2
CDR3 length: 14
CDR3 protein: ASSLGRARGADTQY

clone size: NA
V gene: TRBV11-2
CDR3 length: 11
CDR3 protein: ASSRASSYEHY

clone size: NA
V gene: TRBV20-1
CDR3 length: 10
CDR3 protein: SPRMVYNEQF

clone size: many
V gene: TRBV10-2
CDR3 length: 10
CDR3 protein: ASSESWQPQH

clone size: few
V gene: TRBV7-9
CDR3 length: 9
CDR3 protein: ASSDTGELF

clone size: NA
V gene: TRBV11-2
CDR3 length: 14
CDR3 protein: ASSLDGERQNTEAF

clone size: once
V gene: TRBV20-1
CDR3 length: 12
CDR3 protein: RAMGLAGMETQY

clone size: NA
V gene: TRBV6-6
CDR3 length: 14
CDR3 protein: ASSPPPKESNQPQH

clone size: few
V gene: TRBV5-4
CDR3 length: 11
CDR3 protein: ASSLGFADTQY

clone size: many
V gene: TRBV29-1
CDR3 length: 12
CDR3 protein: SVGTSGGAGEQF

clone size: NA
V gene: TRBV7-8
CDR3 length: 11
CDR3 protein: ASSPQSSETQY

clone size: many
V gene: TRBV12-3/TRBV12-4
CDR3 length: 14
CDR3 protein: ASSSNLGQGGYGYT

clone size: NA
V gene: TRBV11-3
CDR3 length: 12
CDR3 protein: ASSPSGEAETQY

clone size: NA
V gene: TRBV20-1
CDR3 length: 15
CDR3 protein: AASNAPGAINTGELF

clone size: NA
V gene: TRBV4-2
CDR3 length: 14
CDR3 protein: TSSPRTGSAESPLH

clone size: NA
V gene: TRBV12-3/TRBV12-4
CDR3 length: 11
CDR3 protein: SSSAETNTETF

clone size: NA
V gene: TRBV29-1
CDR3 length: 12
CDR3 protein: SVTDRASGETQY

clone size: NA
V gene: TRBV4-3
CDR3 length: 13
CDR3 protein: TSSRVNGDRIEAF

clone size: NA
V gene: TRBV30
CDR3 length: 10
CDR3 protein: AWSSGGEPQH

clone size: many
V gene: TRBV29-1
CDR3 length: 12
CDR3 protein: SVEGQGFNNEQF

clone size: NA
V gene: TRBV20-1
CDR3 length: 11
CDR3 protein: SGKQQSGNTIY

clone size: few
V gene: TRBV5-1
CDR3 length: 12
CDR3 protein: ASSPDRSKNIQY

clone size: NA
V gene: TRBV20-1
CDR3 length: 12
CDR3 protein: SAPHYGRGRGYT

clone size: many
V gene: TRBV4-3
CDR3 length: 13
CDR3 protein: ASSHRTGSSYEQY

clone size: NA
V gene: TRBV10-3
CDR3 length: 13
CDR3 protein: AISDDTSGRTKGS

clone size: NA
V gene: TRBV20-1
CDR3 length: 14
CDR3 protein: SAVLLAGGPGDTQY

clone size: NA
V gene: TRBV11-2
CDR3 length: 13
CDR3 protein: VSSLPPGSYNEQF

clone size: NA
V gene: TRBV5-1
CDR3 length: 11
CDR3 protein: ASSLTGVGGQF